A selection of T cell receptor beta chains follows, all from one sample in a study of cytomegalovirus exposure and HLA in healthy donors. The data were produced by immunoSEQ multiplex PCR, yet TCRdb's version contains in-frame clones alone and is incomplete. This table has 60,000 to 70,000 clones, 75% appearing once. Input material: PBMCs. These receptors all come from a woman between 40 and 50 years old in good health and CMV-seropositive. The CDR3 runs from the conserved cysteine through the conserved F or W. The D gene is left open where the match is weak. Some rows have no size entry. The others give once, few or many, or a class for an expanded clone.

V gene	J gene	D gene	clone size	CDR3 DNA	CDR3 protein
TRBV11-2	TRBJ1-5	.	.	TGTGCCAGCAGCCCTGGGGGGGGCAGCAATCAGCCCCAGCATTTT	CASSPGGGSNQPQHF
TRBV23-1	TRBJ1-6	.	.	TGCGCCAGCAGTCAATCACGGGGATTTTGTTCACCCCTCCACTTT	CASSQSRGFCSPLHF
TRBV6-1	TRBJ2-7	TRBD1	.	TGTGCCAGCAGTGAAGGGGACAGGGGGTTCCACGAGCAGTACTTC	CASSEGDRGFHEQYF
TRBV5-1	TRBJ1-1	.	.	TGCGCCAGCAGCTTCGCGGCGGGGCGCAGGACTGAAGCTTTCTTT	CASSFAAGRRTEAFF
TRBV19	TRBJ2-1	TRBD1	once	TGTGCCAGTAGTACCCGGACAGGGGCCCCCTACAATGAGCAGTTCTTC	CASSTRTGAPYNEQFF
TRBV11-1	TRBJ2-1	TRBD2	.	TGTGCCAGCAGCTTCATGTCGGGGGGTCCCAACAATGAGCAGTTCTTC	CASSFMSGGPNNEQFF
TRBV7-2	TRBJ2-7	.	.	TGTGCCAGCAGCCCCTCCCCAGGGGACGAGCAGTACTTC	CASSPSPGDEQYF
TRBV27	TRBJ2-7	.	.	TGTGCCAGCAGTTTTATGGCCCAGGCGAGCTCCTACGAGCAGTACTTC	CASSFMAQASSYEQYF
TRBV14	TRBJ2-1	TRBD1	.	TGTGCCAGCAGCCACCTCCAGGGGGCGGTCTCCTACAATGAGCAGTTCTTC	CASSHLQGAVSYNEQFF
TRBV12-5	TRBJ1-1	.	.	TGTGCTAGTGCCCCGGACAGTAACACTGAAGCTTTCTTT	CASAPDSNTEAFF
TRBV10-3	TRBJ1-5	.	.	TGTGCCATCAGTACAGCTAATCAGCCCCAGCATTTT	CAISTANQPQHF
TRBV11-2	TRBJ2-5	.	.	TGTGCCAGCAGAGACGAGGTAGAGACCCAGTACTTC	CASRDEVETQYF
TRBV11-2	TRBJ1-2	TRBD1	once	TGTGCCAGCAGCTTAGATCAGGGGGACTATGGCTACACCTTC	CASSLDQGDYGYTF
TRBV27	TRBJ2-6	TRBD1	.	TGTGCCAGCAGTCCCGGGACAGGTCGATCGTCTGGGGCCAACGTCCTGACTTTC	CASSPGTGRSSGANVLTF
TRBV7-9	TRBJ2-4	.	few	TGTGCCAGCAGCTTGACTCCGGGTCACATTCAGTACTTC	CASSLTPGHIQYF
TRBV29-1	TRBJ1-4	TRBD1	.	TGCAGCGTATCCAGAACAGGGGGCGTAGATGAAAAACTGTTTTTT	CSVSRTGGVDEKLFF
TRBV5-6	TRBJ1-1	.	few	TGTGCCAGCAGCTACAACCACCTCCCCCAAGCTTTCTTT	CASSYNHLPQAFF
TRBV6-5	TRBJ1-1	.	.	TGTGCCAGCTGGCACACTGAAGCTTTCTTT	CASWHTEAFF
TRBV30	TRBJ2-7	.	.	TGTGCCTGGACCCCAAAAAGTAACAGGGACGAGCAGTACTTC	CAWTPKSNRDEQYF
TRBV4-3	TRBJ1-2	.	once	TGCGCCAGCAGCCAGTCCAGGGTCGGGGGCTATGGCTACACCTTC	CASSQSRVGGYGYTF
TRBV18	TRBJ1-2	TRBD1	.	TGTGCCAGCTCGCAGGGGGACAGCTATGGCTACACCTTC	CASSQGDSYGYTF
TRBV6-5	TRBJ1-2	.	.	TGTGCCAGCAGAGAGTCGGGGAGAGGCTACACCTTC	CASRESGRGYTF
TRBV7-2	TRBJ1-2	TRBD1	.	TGTGCCAGCAGCTTAGGGACAGGGCCTCTAGGCTATGGCTACACCTTC	CASSLGTGPLGYGYTF
TRBV19	TRBJ1-2	TRBD1	.	TGTGCCAGTAGTATATCCCCAGGACAGGGGTATGGCTACACCTTC	CASSISPGQGYGYTF
TRBV4-3	TRBJ1-4	TRBD1	.	TGCGCCAGCAGCCATTCGGACAGGGGACAAAATGAAAAACTGTTTTTT	CASSHSDRGQNEKLFF
TRBV4-1	TRBJ2-2	.	.	TGCGCCAGCAGCCAAGAATGGCCGACGTCAAGCGCCGGGGAGCTGTTTTTT	CASSQEWPTSSAGELFF
TRBV15	TRBJ2-1	TRBD2	.	TGTGCCACCACCCCGGGACTAGCGTTGAGTGAGCAGTTCTTC	CATTPGLALSEQFF
TRBV7-6	TRBJ2-7	.	.	TGTGCCAGCAGCTTAGGTCGGGGGGAGCAGTACTTC	CASSLGRGEQYF
TRBV27	TRBJ1-5	TRBD1	.	TGTGCCAGTGCAAAGGACAGGGCGGATCAGCCCCAGCATTTT	CASAKDRADQPQHF
TRBV7-8	TRBJ2-1	TRBD2	.	TGTGCCAGCAGCTTACGCCCTACTAGCGGGGGGTGGTCCTACAATGAGCAGTTCTTC	CASSLRPTSGGWSYNEQFF
TRBV7-9	TRBJ2-5	.	.	TGTGCCAGCAGCTTAGGAGGGTTTACGGCCCAAGAGACCCAGTACTTC	CASSLGGFTAQETQYF
TRBV6-1	TRBJ1-5	.	.	TGTGCCAGCAGTGCACCCCTCGCCCCCGGGAGCAATCAGCCCCAGCATTTT	CASSAPLAPGSNQPQHF
TRBV7-6	TRBJ2-6	.	.	TGTGCCAGCAGCCAATCAAACAGGGCTGGGGCCAACGTCCTGACTTTC	CASSQSNRAGANVLTF
TRBV12-5	TRBJ2-7	TRBD2	.	TGTGCTAGTGGTTCCCTAGCGGGGGCCCACGAGCAGTACTTC	CASGSLAGAHEQYF
TRBV2	TRBJ2-3	.	.	TGTGCCAGCAGCGAGCAGGGCGCAGATACGCAGTATTTT	CASSEQGADTQYF
TRBV5-1	TRBJ1-2	.	.	TGCGCCAGCACGGACGGGAAAGGCTACACCTTC	CASTDGKGYTF
TRBV29-1	TRBJ2-3	.	.	TGCAGCGTTGTCGTAGAGGGCCGTTTGACAGATACGCAGTATTTT	CSVVVEGRLTDTQYF
TRBV7-8	TRBJ1-2	.	.	TGTGCCAGCAGCTTAGCAGGGGCAGGCCGCTACACCTTC	CASSLAGAGRYTF
TRBV7-2	TRBJ2-7	.	.	TGTGCCAGCAGCTTAGGGGGACTTTACGAGCAGTACTTC	CASSLGGLYEQYF
TRBV6-5	TRBJ1-2	TRBD1	.	TGTGCCAGCGGGGGGGACAGGGGAAACTATGGCTACACCTTC	CASGGDRGNYGYTF
TRBV9	TRBJ2-2	TRBD2	.	TGTGCCAGCAGCGTAGGCGGGGGACCGAACACCGGGGAGCTGTTTTTT	CASSVGGGPNTGELFF
TRBV19	TRBJ1-2	TRBD1	.	TGTGCCAGTAGTATAGGAGGGGGCTTAAGACATGGCTACACCTTC	CASSIGGGLRHGYTF
TRBV7-2	TRBJ2-7	.	few	TGTGCCAGCAGCTTAGCGCTAAACGAGCAGTACTTC	CASSLALNEQYF
TRBV12-5	TRBJ1-1	TRBD1	.	TGTGCTAGTGGTTTGCTGACAGGGAGGAGTGAAGCTTTCTTT	CASGLLTGRSEAFF
TRBV18	TRBJ1-1	TRBD1	.	TGTGCCAGCTCATCGGGACAGGGGATCACTGAAGCTTTCTTT	CASSSGQGITEAFF
TRBV5-1	TRBJ2-1	TRBD2	few	TGCGCCAGCAGCTTGGCTAGCGGGGGGGCCTATGAGCAGTTCTTC	CASSLASGGAYEQFF
TRBV7-2	TRBJ1-5	.	.	TGTGCCAGCAGCGGTATCGGGAATAGCAATCAGCCCCAGCATTTT	CASSGIGNSNQPQHF
TRBV9	TRBJ2-7	.	.	TGTGCCAGCAGCGTAGCCGACGATTACAGAAACGAGCAGTACTTC	CASSVADDYRNEQYF
TRBV11-2	TRBJ2-1	TRBD2	.	TGTGCCAGCAGCTTAGATCCTGCGGGGGGCCTCTACAATGAGCAGTTCTTC	CASSLDPAGGLYNEQFF
TRBV12-5	TRBJ1-5	.	.	TGTGCTAGTGGTTTGGGAGGTTCGGCACAGCCCCAGCATTTT	CASGLGGSAQPQHF
TRBV9	TRBJ2-3	TRBD2	.	TGTGCCAGCAGCGCCGGGGTAGCGGGGGGGTACGATACGCAGTATTTT	CASSAGVAGGYDTQYF
TRBV5-4	TRBJ1-1	.	.	TGTGCCAGCAGCTCCAGCGGGACACTGAACACTGAAGCTTTCTTT	CASSSSGTLNTEAFF
TRBV19	TRBJ1-1	.	.	TGTGCCAGTACCCCAATGGGTCGGGGGAACACTGAAGCTTTCTTT	CASTPMGRGNTEAFF
TRBV5-6	TRBJ2-3	TRBD2	.	TGTGCCAGCAGCTTCGTGGGGGGGGAGGCAGATACGCAGTATTTT	CASSFVGGEADTQYF
TRBV30	TRBJ1-3	.	.	TGTGCCTGCCTGGTCAGGGCTCCTGGAAACACCATATATTTT	CACLVRAPGNTIYF